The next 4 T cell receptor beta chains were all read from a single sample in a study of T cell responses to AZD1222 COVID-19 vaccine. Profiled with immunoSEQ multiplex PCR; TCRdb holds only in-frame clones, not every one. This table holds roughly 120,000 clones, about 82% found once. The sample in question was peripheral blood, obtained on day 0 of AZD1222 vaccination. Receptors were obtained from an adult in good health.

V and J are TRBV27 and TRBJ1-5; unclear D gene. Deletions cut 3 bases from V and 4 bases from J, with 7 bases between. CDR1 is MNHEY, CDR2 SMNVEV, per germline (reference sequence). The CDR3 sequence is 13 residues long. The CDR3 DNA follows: TGTGCCAGCAGTTTTGGCGTAAATCAGCCCCAGCATTTT. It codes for CASSFGVNQPQHF.

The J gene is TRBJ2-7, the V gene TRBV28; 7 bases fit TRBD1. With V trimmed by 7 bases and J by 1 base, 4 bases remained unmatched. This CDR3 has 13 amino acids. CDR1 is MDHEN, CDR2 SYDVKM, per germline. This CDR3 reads CASTSGQSYEQYF. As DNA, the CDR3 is TGTGCCAGCACCTCGGGACAGTCCTACGAGCAGTACTTC.

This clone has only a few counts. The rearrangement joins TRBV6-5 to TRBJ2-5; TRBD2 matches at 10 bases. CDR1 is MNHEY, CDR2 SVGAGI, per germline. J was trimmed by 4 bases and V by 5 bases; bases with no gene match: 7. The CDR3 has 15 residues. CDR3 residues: CASSRALAGVETQYF. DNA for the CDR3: TGTGCCAGCAGTAGGGCGCTAGCGGGGGTAGAGACCCAGTACTTC.

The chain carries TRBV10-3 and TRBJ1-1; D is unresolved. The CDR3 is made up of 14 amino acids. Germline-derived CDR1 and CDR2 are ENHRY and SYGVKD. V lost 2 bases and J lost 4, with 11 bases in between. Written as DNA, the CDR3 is TGTGCCATCAGTGAGGAGCAGGATGGCACTGAAGCTTTCTTT. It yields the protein CAISEEQDGTEAFF.